The 22 T cell receptor beta chains below were found in one sample sequenced in a study of shared clonotypes between healthy human individuals. Produced via immunoSEQ multiplex PCR; TCRdb's table is partial and in-frame only. Of roughly 1,500,000 clones listed, 98% are singletons. Material: naive CD4+ T cells sorted from blood. The subset was: CD45RA+ positively selected. The receptors stem from a man aged 25 to 45 in good health.

The V gene is TRBV7-9, the J gene TRBJ2-7, with D perhaps matching TRBD1 (6 bases). The CDR3 extends over 14 amino acids. CDR1 is SEHNR and CDR2 is FQNEAQ in the germline V gene (reference sequence). The V and J ends lost 7 bases and 3 bases respectively, with 16 bases between them. CDR3 in DNA: TGTGCCAGCACCCAGGGGCTAGACCTCTACGAGCAGTACTTC. It codes for CASTQGLDLYEQYF.

The chain employs TRBV6-5 and TRBJ1-1; the D is unclear. The CDR3 runs to 12 residues. CDR1 is MNHEY and CDR2 is SVGAGI in the germline V gene. The ends were cut back, 0 bases at V and 3 bases at J, with 2 bases in the middle. For the CDR3, the DNA is TGTGCCAGCAGTTACTCTCACACTGAAGCTTTCTTT. Translated, it gives CASSYSHTEAFF.

The J gene is TRBJ2-2, the V gene TRBV2; D call uncertain. The V end was cut by 4 bases, the J end by 4 bases, with 10 bases between. CDR1 and CDR2 (germline): SNHLY, FYNNEI. The CDR3 covers 14 residues. Here the CDR3 DNA reads TGTGCCAGCAGTGTACAGTCGGTCACCGGGGAGCTGTTTTTT. It specifies CASSVQSVTGELFF.

This sequence joins TRBV2 and TRBJ2-7, with TRBD2 identical over 12 bases. The CDR3 contains 15 residues. CDR1 is SNHLY, CDR2 FYNNEI, per germline. Trimming at V came to 5 bases and at J to 4 bases, leaving 6 bases not matched to a gene. The CDR3: CASSRLAGVGYEQYF. CDR3 nucleotides: TGTGCCAGCAGTAGACTAGCGGGAGTAGGGTACGAGCAGTACTTC. Supplemented by reference TRBV2 and TRBJ2-7, the full variable domain reads EPEVTQTPSHQVTQMGQEVILRCVPISNHLYFYWYRQILGQKVEFLVSFYNNEISEKSEIFDDQFSVERPDGSNFTLKIRSTKLEDSAMYFCASSRLAGVGYEQYFGPGTRLTVT.

The chain's CDR3 is CASCLGTSGNNEQFF. The DNA for the CDR3 is TGTGCCAGCTGTTTAGGGACTAGCGGGAACAATGAGCAGTTCTTC. V and J are TRBV6-1 and TRBJ2-1; 13 bases align to TRBD2. The V and J ends lost 8 bases and 5 bases, in that order; junction bases with no gene match: 6. CDR1 is MNHNS, CDR2 SASEGT, per germline. CDR3 length: 15 residues.

The chain uses TRBV30 and TRBJ1-5; 7 bases match TRBD1. The germline gives CDR1 GTSNPN, CDR2 SVGIG (reference sequence). Trimming at V came to 5 bases and at J to 5 bases, leaving 6 bases not matched to a gene. The CDR3 is made up of 13 amino acids. In DNA form, the CDR3 reads TGTGCCTGGGGGCTAACAGGGGATCAGCCCCAGCATTTT. Amino acids: CAWGLTGDQPQHF.

The J gene is TRBJ1-1, the V gene TRBV19; D possibly corresponds to TRBD1 (5 bases). The CDR3 length is 16 residues. V was pared by 4 bases and J by 0 bases, with 15 bases between. CDR1 is LNHDA and CDR2 is SQIVND in the germline V gene (reference sequence). In DNA, the CDR3 is TGTGCCAGTAGTAGTCGGGACGGAATTATGAACACTGAAGCTTTCTTT. Its protein is CASSSRDGIMNTEAFF.

This sequence joins TRBV7-9 and TRBJ1-4; D gene uncertain. Germline V gene lookup returns CDR1 SEHNR and CDR2 FQNEAQ (reference sequence). This CDR3 has 16 residues. V lost 4 bases to trimming and J lost 4 bases, with 16 bases between them. The CDR3 is CASSSRTRRDNEKLFF. Here the CDR3 DNA reads TGTGCCAGCAGCTCTAGGACCCGAAGAGATAATGAAAAACTGTTTTTT.

The CDR3 region is CASSFAILAGVHEQYF. The DNA for the CDR3 is TGTGCCAGCAGCTTCGCCATCCTAGCGGGAGTTCACGAGCAGTACTTC. The chain uses TRBV5-6 and TRBJ2-7; 10 bases fit TRBD2. The CDR3 consists of 16 residues. Germline V gene data show CDR1 as SGHDT and CDR2 as YYEEEE. J lost 5 bases, V lost 2 bases, and 10 bases had no gene match.

This clone has only one observation. V gene TRBV2 combines with J gene TRBJ2-7, with D possibly called TRBD1 or TRBD2 (5 bases each). This CDR3 contains 16 residues. With 5 bases removed from V and 2 bases from J, the gap between germline ends came to 19 bases. The germline gives CDR1 SNHLY, CDR2 FYNNEI. The CDR3 here is CASSPPVGEIPYEQYF. The CDR3 DNA is TGTGCCAGCAGTCCACCTGTGGGGGAGATTCCCTACGAGCAGTACTTC.

The chain employs TRBV19 and TRBJ2-7; TRBD1 agrees at 8 bases. The CDR3 length is 17 residues. V dropped 0 bases and J dropped 2; count of bases not matched to a gene: 9. In germline, CDR1 is LNHDA, CDR2 SQIVND (reference sequence). Here the CDR3 DNA reads TGTGCCAGTAGTATAGATTCCGGACAGGGTAAACCCTACGAGCAGTACTTC. This sequence encodes CASSIDSGQGKPYEQYF.

The V call is TRBV30, the J call TRBJ2-7; TRBD1 is a possible D gene (6 bases). Trimming stripped 2 bases from V and 4 bases from J, with 12 bases between. The germline V gene encodes CDR1 GTSNPN and CDR2 SVGIG (reference sequence). The CDR3 covers 13 residues. The CDR3: CAWSYQGWYEQYF. DNA of the CDR3: TGTGCCTGGAGTTATCAGGGGTGGTACGAGCAGTACTTC.

This clone was counted once. CDR3 DNA sequence: TGTGCCAGCTCACCCCAAGGACAGGGGCTCGGAAACACCATATATTTT. Its translation: CASSPQGQGLGNTIYF. The rearrangement joins TRBV18 to TRBJ1-3; 9 nucleotides match TRBD1. The CDR3 is 16 residues long. Germline CDR1 and CDR2: KGHSH and LQKENI. The J segment lost 4 bases and the V segment lost 3 bases, leaving 7 bases of the junction unmatched.

In its sample, this clone was seen once. The chain employs TRBV19 and TRBJ2-7, with TRBD2 matching 9 bases. The CDR3 runs 15 residues. V trimming: 3 bases; J trimming: 2 bases; junction bases outside the gene matches: 5. The germline gives CDR1 LNHDA, CDR2 SQIVND (reference sequence). CDR3 coding DNA: TGTGCCAGTAGTATGGGACTAGCTCAAACCTACGAGCAGTACTTC. Translating it yields CASSMGLAQTYEQYF.

The chain carries TRBV28 and TRBJ1-5; 8 positions match TRBD1. Germline CDR1 is MDHEN and CDR2 is SYDVKM. The CDR3 has 19 residues. After removal of 7 bases from V and 3 bases from J, the junction contained 20 bases not matched to a gene. The chain's CDR3 is CASKFGDLRTGLNNQPQHF. The CDR3, as DNA: TGTGCCAGCAAGTTTGGGGACCTCCGGACAGGGCTGAACAATCAGCCCCAGCATTTT. The entire variable domain, with the rest obtained from reference TRBV28 and TRBJ1-5, is as follows: DVKVTQSSRYLVKRTGEKVFLECVQDMDHENMFWYRQDPGLGLRLIYFSYDVKMKEKGDIPEGYSVSREKKERFSLILESASTNQTSMYLCASKFGDLRTGLNNQPQHFGDGTRLSIL.

The chain is built from TRBV29-1 and TRBJ2-1; D may be TRBD1 or TRBD2 (5 bases each). In germline, CDR1 is SQVTM, CDR2 ANQGSEA. The CDR3 covers 15 residues. The V and J ends lost 8 bases and 4 bases respectively, with 21 bases between them. The CDR3 DNA reads as TGCAGCCCTGATGTGGTCGGGACGCCTTACAATGAGCAGTTCTTC. This codes for CSPDVVGTPYNEQFF.

The rearrangement links TRBV29-1 to TRBJ2-1; 13 bases align to TRBD2. The CDR3 runs to 15 residues. V gave up 5 bases and J gave up 9 bases; unmatched junction bases: 10. CDR1 and CDR2 from the germline V gene are SQVTM and ANQGSEA. CDR3 in DNA: TGCAGCGTTCCACGGACTAGCGGGAGAGGTAGTGAGCAGTTCTTC. It encodes CSVPRTSGRGSEQFF.

V usage is TRBV30 and J usage is TRBJ2-1; 8 bases map to TRBD2. The CDR3 is 14 amino acids. J gave up 4 bases and V 4 bases, and 6 bases lay outside the gene matches. The V gene's germline CDR1 is GTSNPN and CDR2 SVGIG (reference sequence). The CDR3 region has the DNA TGTGCCTGGACCACGGGAGGGAGGTACAATGAGCAGTTCTTC. The encoded protein is CAWTTGGRYNEQFF.

The chain joins TRBV28 to TRBJ2-7, with a tentative D call TRBD2 (5 bases). The germline V gene has CDR1 MDHEN and CDR2 SYDVKM. Trimming shortened V by 10 bases and J by 3 bases, and 13 bases separated the two germline ends. The CDR3 has 12 amino acids. CDR3 residues: CATRGLYYEQYF. The CDR3 coding sequence is TGTGCCACTCGCGGACTTTACTACGAGCAGTACTTC.

This chain links TRBV28 with TRBJ2-1; D remains unclear. V was trimmed by 7 bases and J by 0 bases, leaving 10 bases between them. Germline lookup yields CDR1 MDHEN and CDR2 SYDVKM. The length of the CDR3 is 14 residues. Here the CDR3 reads CASNFAGSYNEQFF. In DNA form, the CDR3 reads TGTGCCAGCAATTTCGCCGGCTCCTACAATGAGCAGTTCTTC.

The gene calls are TRBV28 and TRBJ1-1, with D unclear. The CDR3 has 12 amino acids. V gave up 7 bases and J gave up 1 base, with 7 bases separating them. From germline, CDR1 is MDHEN and CDR2 SYDVKM. Written as DNA, the CDR3 is TGTGCCAGCACCCGAAGGAACACTGAAGCTTTCTTT. It translates to CASTRRNTEAFF.

V gene TRBV28 combines with J gene TRBJ2-1; D tentatively fits TRBD1 or TRBD2 (6 bases each). Trimming removed 8 bases from V and 10 bases from J, with 24 bases in between. In germline, CDR1 is MDHEN, CDR2 SYDVKM. The CDR3 contains 15 residues. The CDR3 is CASCPFGGPRSEQFF. The CDR3 DNA reads as TGTGCCAGCTGCCCATTCGGGGGCCCACGATCGGAGCAGTTCTTC. Drawing the rest from reference TRBV28 and TRBJ2-1, the complete variable domain is DVKVTQSSRYLVKRTGEKVFLECVQDMDHENMFWYRQDPGLGLRLIYFSYDVKMKEKGDIPEGYSVSREKKERFSLILESASTNQTSMYLCASCPFGGPRSEQFFGPGTRLTVL.